The 4 T cell receptor beta chains below come from one sample, sequenced in a study of cytomegalovirus exposure and HLA in healthy donors. TCRdb's copy holds only in-frame clones and misses some; the assay was immunoSEQ multiplex PCR. The sample has about 56,000 clones, around nine tenths seen once. Sequenced: PBMCs. These receptors were taken from a young man in good health and CMV-seronegative.

A few counts support this clone. The CDR3 nucleotides read TGTGCCAGTAGCGGCCCAGGGCACGAGCAGTACTTC. This sequence encodes CASSGPGHEQYF. The rearrangement links TRBV18 to TRBJ2-7; D is possibly TRBD2 (6 bases). CDR1 KGHSH and CDR2 LQKENI come from the germline V gene. CDR3 length: 12 residues. Trimming left V 9 bases short and J 5 bases short, with 14 bases between.

The genes are TRBV5-1 and TRBJ2-5; TRBD2 matches at 8 bases. The germline V gene encodes CDR1 SGHRS and CDR2 YFSETQ. The CDR3 extends over 14 amino acids. The V segment lost 2 bases and the J segment 5 bases; nucleotides outside the gene matches: 5. The CDR3 sequence is CASSFGLAGETQYF. DNA for the CDR3: TGCGCCAGCAGCTTTGGACTAGCCGGGGAGACCCAGTACTTC. Full variable domain (missing parts from reference TRBV5-1 and TRBJ2-5): KAGVTQTPRYLIKTRGQQVTLSCSPISGHRSVSWYQQTPGQGLQFLFEYFSETQRNKGNFPGRFSGRQFSNSRSEMNVSTLELGDSALYLCASSFGLAGETQYFGPGTRLLVL.

The V and J genes are TRBV29-1 and TRBJ2-2, with 8 nucleotides matching TRBD2. The germline CDR1 and CDR2 sequences are SQVTM and ANQGSEA. The CDR3 runs to 16 residues. The V segment lost 1 base and the J segment 1 base; nucleotides outside the gene matches: 5. The CDR3 protein is CSVEGRGGKNTGELFF. In DNA, the CDR3 is TGCAGCGTTGAAGGTCGGGGGGGCAAGAACACCGGGGAGCTGTTTTTT.

The rearrangement links TRBV9 to TRBJ2-7, with D hard to call. Looked up from germline, CDR1 is SGDLS and CDR2 is YYNGEE. The CDR3 loop spans 15 amino acids. V gave up 0 bases and J gave up 4 bases, with 14 bases separating them. The CDR3 sequence: CASSVGSSFLYEQYF. Here the CDR3 DNA reads TGTGCCAGCAGCGTAGGTAGCAGCTTCTTGTACGAGCAGTACTTC.